These 17 T cell receptor beta chains originate from one sample sequenced in a study of T cells in Graves' hyperthyroidism and ophthalmopathy. Authors of the study amplified TCR beta CDR3 regions from RNA transcripts. First-round RT-PCR targeting the TCR CDR3 was performed with the HTBI primer set. MiXCR, applied by TCRdb to the multiplex PCR reads, yields one record per CDR3 protein. The data contain under 700,000 distinct CDR3 sequences, over 15% of them singletons. The sample was blood. These receptors were taken from a woman aged 18 to 35 with Graves' hyperthyroidism.

J is TRBJ1-1 and V is TRBV20-1; D remains unclear. Trimming removed 3 bases from V and 7 bases from J, with 6 bases in between. Germline-derived CDR1 and CDR2 are DFQATT and SNEGSKA (reference sequence). The CDR3 length is 10 residues. CDR3 nucleotides: TGCAGTGCTAGGTTCGGTGAAGCTTTCTTT. This sequence encodes CSARFGEAFF.

With regard to this clonotype: The junction and the germline gene differ at one end; a read error may be behind it. The V and J genes are TRBV12-3 or TRBV12-4 and TRBJ2-1; 16 bases are shared with TRBD2. The CDR3 totals 16 residues. For the CDR3, the DNA is TGTGCCGGCAGTCTCCCGGGACTAGCGGGAGGGCGGGAGCAGTTCTTC. This translates into CAGSLPGLAGGREQFF.

V usage is TRBV27 and J usage is TRBJ1-6; 7 bases agree with TRBD1. CDR1 MNHEY and CDR2 SMNVEV come from the germline V gene (reference sequence). This CDR3 has 16 amino acids. J gave up 9 bases and V 5 bases, and 13 bases lay outside the gene matches. The chain's CDR3 is CASSTLGQAWGSPLHF. CDR3 DNA: TGTGCCAGCAGTACCCTAGGACAGGCTTGGGGTTCACCCCTCCACTTT.

Ten or more counts support this clonotype. The rearrangement joins TRBV7-2 to TRBJ2-7; unclear D gene. Trimming took 3 bases from V and 1 from J, leaving 10 bases between them. The CDR3 is 14 amino acids. Germline loops: CDR1 SGHTA, CDR2 FQGNSA. CDR3: CASSFQQSSYEQYF. The CDR3, as DNA: TGTGCCAGCAGCTTTCAGCAGAGTTCCTACGAGCAGTACTTC.

The genes are TRBV7-2 and TRBJ2-5, with 16 nucleotides matching TRBD2. Germline CDR1 and CDR2: SGHTA and FQGNSA. This CDR3 has 15 amino acids. After removal of 11 bases from V and 5 bases from J, the junction contained 8 bases not matched to a gene. The CDR3 DNA reads as TGTGCCTGGGGGACTAGCGGGAGGGCGGGGGAGACCCAGTACTTC. It codes for CAWGTSGRAGETQYF.

This clonotype was seen at least ten times. V gene TRBV27 combines with J gene TRBJ2-1; 8 positions match TRBD1. From germline, CDR1 is MNHEY and CDR2 SMNVEV (reference sequence). The V and J ends lost 6 bases and 4 bases, in that order; junction bases with no gene match: 8. This CDR3 is 15 amino acids long. The CDR3 reads CASSYGDRLYNEQFF. The CDR3 nucleotides are TGTGCCAGCAGCTATGGGGACAGGCTATACAATGAGCAGTTCTTC.

The chain couples TRBV4-1 to TRBJ1-3, with D unclear. This CDR3 region has 13 residues. The germline gives CDR1 MGHRA, CDR2 YSYEKL. V lost 0 bases to trimming and J lost 9 bases, with 9 bases between them. The CDR3 nucleotides are TGCGCCAGCAGCCAAGATGGGTTCGGCACCATATATTTT. It encodes CASSQDGFGTIYF.

This clonotype showed up many times. The chain recombines TRBV4-1 with TRBJ1-3; tentatively, D is TRBD1 (5 bases). The CDR3 length is 17 residues. Per germline, CDR1 MGHRA and CDR2 YSYEKL. The V end was cut by 1 base, the J end by 4 bases, with 17 bases between. This CDR3 reads CASSQAPNIGAGNTIYF. CDR3 sequence (DNA): TGCGCCAGCAGCCAAGCTCCTAACATAGGGGCAGGAAACACCATATATTTT.

A few counts support this clonotype. This rearrangement joins TRBV2 to TRBJ1-2; 7 bases align to TRBD1. Germline trimming cut 11 bases from V and 5 bases from J; bases unmatched to any gene: 14. Germline V lookup: CDR1 SNHLY, CDR2 FYNNEI. This CDR3 has 14 residues. The DNA for the CDR3 is TGTGCCGGAGGGGGCGAGCGCCTTAGTTATGGCTACACCTTC. This codes for CAGGGERLSYGYTF.

The sample holds a few counts of this clonotype. The chain carries TRBV12-3 or TRBV12-4 and TRBJ1-5; 8 positions agree with TRBD1. The junction had 11 bases not matched to a gene; V was cut back by 5 bases and J by 5 bases. The CDR3 runs to 16 residues. The CDR3 region is CASSPRTGLVDQPQHF. The CDR3 coding sequence is TGTGCCAGCAGTCCTCGGACAGGGTTGGTGGATCAGCCCCAGCATTTT.

This clonotype was picked up many times. The CDR3 sequence is CASSLGYPRNSPLHF. DNA of the CDR3: TGTGCCAGCAGCTTAGGTTATCCAAGAAATTCACCCCTCCACTTT. The chain carries TRBV11-2 and TRBJ1-6, with no clear D. CDR1 and CDR2 from the germline V gene are SGHAT and FQNNGV. CDR3 length: 15 amino acids. The V end was cut by 1 base, the J end by 7 bases, with 11 bases between.

As for this clonotype: A junction end diverges from the germline sequence, so it may reflect a read error. CDR3 coding DNA: TGTGCCAGCTCACCACCGCAAGGGCCTGACACCGGGGAGCGGTTTTTT. Protein: CASSPPQGPDTGERFF. V usage is TRBV18 and J usage is TRBJ2-2, with D perhaps matching TRBD2 (5 bases). In germline, CDR1 is KGHSH, CDR2 LQKENI. The CDR3 covers 16 residues.

The rearrangement uses TRBV28 and TRBJ1-1; D is undetermined. The CDR3 sequence is 12 residues long. V was trimmed by 6 bases and J by 9 bases, leaving 14 bases between them. Per the germline V gene, CDR1 is MDHEN and CDR2 is SYDVKM. The CDR3 DNA reads TGTGCCAGCAGCCCCCCAGTGGCTCAAGCTTTCTTT. This encodes CASSPPVAQAFF.

The chain carries TRBV19 and TRBJ1-5, with D possibly TRBD1 on 6 matching bases. The V end lost 5 bases, the J end lost 7 bases, and 18 bases lay between the germline ends. Per germline, CDR1 LNHDA and CDR2 SQIVND (reference sequence). The CDR3 extends over 15 amino acids. CDR3 in amino acids: CASSLLGGREQPQHF. The CDR3 DNA follows: TGTGCCAGTAGTCTACTCGGGGGCCGGGAACAGCCCCAGCATTTT.

This clonotype was picked up many times. The V gene is TRBV2, the J gene TRBJ2-7; unclear D gene. V gave up 7 bases and J gave up 3 bases, with 13 bases separating them. Germline V CDR1 and CDR2: SNHLY, FYNNEI. The CDR3 contains 13 residues. The CDR3 sequence is CASTTEAFYEQYF. DNA of the CDR3: TGTGCCAGCACCACGGAAGCATTCTACGAGCAGTACTTC.

This clonotype was seen just once. This chain uses TRBV20-1 with TRBJ2-2, with D unresolved. Germline V CDR1 and CDR2: DFQATT, SNEGSKA (reference sequence). This CDR3 is 13 amino acids long. Trimming took 3 bases from V and 2 from J, leaving 7 bases between them. The CDR3 loop reads CSASGANTGELFF. The CDR3 DNA reads TGCAGTGCTAGCGGAGCCAACACCGGGGAGCTGTTTTTT.

J is TRBJ2-1 and V is TRBV12-5, with D maybe TRBD1 (6 bases). This CDR3 spans 14 amino acids. Trimming pared 0 bases from V and 6 bases from J, leaving 9 bases between. CDR1 LGHNT and CDR2 FRNRAP come from the germline V gene. CDR3 coding DNA: TGTGCTAGTGGTTTGGTACGACAGGCCAATGAGCAGTTCTTC. This encodes CASGLVRQANEQFF.